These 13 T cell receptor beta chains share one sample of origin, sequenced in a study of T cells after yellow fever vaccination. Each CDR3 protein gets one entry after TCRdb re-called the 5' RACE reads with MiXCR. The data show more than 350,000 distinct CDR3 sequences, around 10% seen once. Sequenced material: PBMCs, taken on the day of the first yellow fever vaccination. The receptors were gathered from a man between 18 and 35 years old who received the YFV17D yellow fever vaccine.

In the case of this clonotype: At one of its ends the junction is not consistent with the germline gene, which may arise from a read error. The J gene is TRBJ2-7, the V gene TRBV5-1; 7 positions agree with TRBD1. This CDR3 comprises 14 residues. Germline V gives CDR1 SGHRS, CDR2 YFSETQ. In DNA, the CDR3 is TGCGCCGGCAGCGTGGGGGACAGCTCCTACGAGCAGTACTTC. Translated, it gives CAGSVGDSSYEQYF.

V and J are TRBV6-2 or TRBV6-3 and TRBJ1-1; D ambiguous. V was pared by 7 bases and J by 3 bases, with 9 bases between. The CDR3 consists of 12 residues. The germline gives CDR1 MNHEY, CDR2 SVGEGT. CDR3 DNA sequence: TGTGCCAGCATGATTTCCTACACTGAAGCTTTCTTT. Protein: CASMISYTEAFF.

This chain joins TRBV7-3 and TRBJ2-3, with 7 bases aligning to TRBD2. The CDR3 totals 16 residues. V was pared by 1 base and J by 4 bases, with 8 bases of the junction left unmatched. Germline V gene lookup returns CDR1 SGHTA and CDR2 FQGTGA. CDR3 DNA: TGTGCCAGCAGCTTAAACCCTAGCGGAGGGCCAGATACGCAGTATTTT. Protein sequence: CASSLNPSGGPDTQYF.

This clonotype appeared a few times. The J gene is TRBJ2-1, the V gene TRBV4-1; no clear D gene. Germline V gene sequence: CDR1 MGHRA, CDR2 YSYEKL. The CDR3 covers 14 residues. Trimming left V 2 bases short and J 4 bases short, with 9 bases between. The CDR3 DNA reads TGCGCCAGCAGCCAATCGGGCCAATACAATGAGCAGTTCTTC. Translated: CASSQSGQYNEQFF.

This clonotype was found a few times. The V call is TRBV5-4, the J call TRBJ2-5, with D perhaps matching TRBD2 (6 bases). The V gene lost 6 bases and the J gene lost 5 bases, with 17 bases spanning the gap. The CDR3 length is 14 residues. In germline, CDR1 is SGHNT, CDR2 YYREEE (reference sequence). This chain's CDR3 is CASMILALRETQYF. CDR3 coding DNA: TGTGCCAGCATGATTCTAGCGTTGAGGGAGACCCAGTACTTC. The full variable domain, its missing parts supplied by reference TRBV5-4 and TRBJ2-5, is ETGVTQSPTHLIKTRGQQVTLRCSSQSGHNTVSWYQQALGQGPQFIFQYYREEENGRGNFPPRFSGLQFPNYSSELNVNALELDDSALYLCASMILALRETQYFGPGTRLLVL.

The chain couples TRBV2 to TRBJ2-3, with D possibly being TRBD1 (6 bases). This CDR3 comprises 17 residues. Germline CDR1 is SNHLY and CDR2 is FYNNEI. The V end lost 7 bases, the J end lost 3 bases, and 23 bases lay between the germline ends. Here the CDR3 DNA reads TGTGCCAGCAACCACCCAGGGGCGCACAGGTCGACAGATACGCAGTATTTT. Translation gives CASNHPGAHRSTDTQYF.

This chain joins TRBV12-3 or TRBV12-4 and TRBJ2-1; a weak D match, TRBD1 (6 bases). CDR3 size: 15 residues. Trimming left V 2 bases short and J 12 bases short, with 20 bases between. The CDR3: CASSLSLGPPRGQFF. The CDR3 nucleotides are TGTGCCAGCAGTTTAAGTCTTGGGCCCCCCAGGGGGCAGTTCTTC.

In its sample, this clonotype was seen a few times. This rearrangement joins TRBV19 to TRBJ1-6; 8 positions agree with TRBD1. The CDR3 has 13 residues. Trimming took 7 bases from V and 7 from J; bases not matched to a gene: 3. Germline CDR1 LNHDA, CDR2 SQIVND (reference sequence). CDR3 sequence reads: CASKGQENSPLHF. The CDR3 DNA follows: TGTGCCAGTAAGGGACAGGAGAATTCACCCCTCCACTTT.

CDR3 nucleotide sequence: TGCGCCAGCAGCTTGTATTTTATGGGGGAAGGTTTCGAGACCCAGTACTTC. It is translated as CASSLYFMGEGFETQYF. This chain connects TRBV5-1 to TRBJ2-5, with D perhaps TRBD1 or TRBD2 (5 bases each). The CDR3 has 17 amino acids. CDR1 is SGHRS and CDR2 is YFSETQ in the germline V gene. The V end was cut by 1 base, the J end by 5 bases, with 21 bases between.

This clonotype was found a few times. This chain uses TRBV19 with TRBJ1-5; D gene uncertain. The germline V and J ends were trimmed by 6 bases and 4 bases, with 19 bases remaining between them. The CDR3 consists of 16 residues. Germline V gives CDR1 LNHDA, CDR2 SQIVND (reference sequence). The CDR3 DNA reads TGTGCCAGTAGCGCAGAGGTGCTCCGACGGAATCAGCCCCAGCATTTT. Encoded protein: CASSAEVLRRNQPQHF.

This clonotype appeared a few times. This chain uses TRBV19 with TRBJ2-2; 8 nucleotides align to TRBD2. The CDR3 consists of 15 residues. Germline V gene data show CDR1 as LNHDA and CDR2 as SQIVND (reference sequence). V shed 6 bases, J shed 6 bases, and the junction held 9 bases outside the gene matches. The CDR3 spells CASSQPGLVSGELFF. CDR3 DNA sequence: TGTGCCAGTAGCCAACCGGGACTAGTCTCCGGGGAGCTGTTTTTT. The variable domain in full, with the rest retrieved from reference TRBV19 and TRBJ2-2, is DGGITQSPKYLFRKEGQNVTLSCEQNLNHDAMYWYRQDPGQGLRLIYYSQIVNDFQKGDIAEGYSVSREKKESFPLTVTSAQKNPTAFYLCASSQPGLVSGELFFGEGSRLTVL.

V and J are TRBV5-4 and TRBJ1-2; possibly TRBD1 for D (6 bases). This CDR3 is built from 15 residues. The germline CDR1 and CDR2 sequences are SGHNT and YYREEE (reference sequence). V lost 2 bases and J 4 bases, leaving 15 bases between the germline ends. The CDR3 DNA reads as TGTGCCAGCAGCTTAAACCCGGGGACATCCTATGGCTACACCTTC. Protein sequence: CASSLNPGTSYGYTF. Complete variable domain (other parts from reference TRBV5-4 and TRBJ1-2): ETGVTQSPTHLIKTRGQQVTLRCSSQSGHNTVSWYQQALGQGPQFIFQYYREEENGRGNFPPRFSGLQFPNYSSELNVNALELDDSALYLCASSLNPGTSYGYTFGSGTRLTVV.

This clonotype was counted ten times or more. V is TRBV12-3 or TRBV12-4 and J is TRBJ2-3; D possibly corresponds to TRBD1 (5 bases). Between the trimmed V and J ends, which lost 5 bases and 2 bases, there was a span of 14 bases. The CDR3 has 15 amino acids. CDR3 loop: CASSLLDRHTDTQYF. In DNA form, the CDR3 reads TGTGCCAGCAGTCTACTCGACAGACACACAGATACGCAGTATTTT.